This passage covers 3 T cell receptor beta chains from one sample sequenced in a study of molecular identifiers for immune sequencing clone quantification. TCRdb re-derived calls from the PCR reads in MiXCR, one entry per CDR3 protein. There are around 470,000 distinct CDR3 sequences in the sample; 25% occur only once, and approximately 0.8% lies in the top ten. The sequencing input was naive CD8+ T cells from blood, with Jurkat cell RNA spiked in. Subset reported: FACS-sorted CD8+CD4-CCR7+CD45RA+ naive T cells. These receptors were obtained from a human donor in good health. Some libraries in this study had Jurkat cell RNA spiked in.

The V and J genes are TRBV4-1 and TRBJ2-1; 10 bases agree with TRBD2. V gave up 1 base and J gave up 5 bases; unmatched junction bases: 5. Germline assignment: CDR1 MGHRA and CDR2 YSYEKL. This CDR3 contains 16 residues. CDR3 sequence (DNA): TGCGCCAGCAGCCAAGGGTCTAGCGGGGGCCACAATGAGCAGTTCTTC. Its protein product is CASSQGSSGGHNEQFF.

This clonotype was recorded once. The junction does not match germline at one end; this may be a read error. This chain's CDR3 is CASSVGASGAPVLPF. DNA of the CDR3: TGTGCCAGCAGCGTAGGAGCCTCTGGGGCCCCCGTCCTGCCTTTC. The chain joins TRBV9 to TRBJ2-6; D is perhaps TRBD1 (5 bases). The CDR3 is 15 amino acids. Germline CDR1 reads SGDLS; CDR2 reads YYNGEE.

CDR3 in DNA: TGTGCCAGTAGCAACTCGGGGGGACTAGAGACCCAGTACTTC. Its translation is CASSNSGGLETQYF. This chain links TRBV19 with TRBJ2-5, with 7 bases that match TRBD2. Trimming removed 6 bases from V and 4 bases from J; junction bases left unmatched: 8. Germline values: CDR1 LNHDA, CDR2 SQIVND (reference sequence). The CDR3 is made up of 14 amino acids.